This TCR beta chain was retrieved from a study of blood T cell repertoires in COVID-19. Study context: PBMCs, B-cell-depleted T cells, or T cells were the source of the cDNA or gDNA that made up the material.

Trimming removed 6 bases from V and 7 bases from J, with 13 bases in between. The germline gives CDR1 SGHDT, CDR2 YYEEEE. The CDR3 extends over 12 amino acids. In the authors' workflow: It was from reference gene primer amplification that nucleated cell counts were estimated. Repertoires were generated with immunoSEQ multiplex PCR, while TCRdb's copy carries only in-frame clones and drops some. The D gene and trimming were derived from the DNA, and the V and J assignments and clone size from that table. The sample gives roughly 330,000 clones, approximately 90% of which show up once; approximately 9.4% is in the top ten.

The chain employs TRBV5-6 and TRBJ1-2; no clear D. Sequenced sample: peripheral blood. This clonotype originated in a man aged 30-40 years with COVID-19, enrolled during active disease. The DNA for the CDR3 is TGTGCCAGCACCAAGTCTGAGGGTGGCTACACCTTC. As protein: CASTKSEGGYTF.